Described below is a single T cell receptor (beta chain) sequence and its context. Patients selected for sequencing had displayed CD8+CD57+ cell expansion by flow cytometry. This record belongs to a study of CD8+CD57+ T cells in acquired aplastic anemia. The use of genomic DNA as template underpinned the TCR beta VDJ and CDR3 profiling. TCRdb reanalysed the reads using MiXCR and keeps one entry per CDR3 protein. The top ten hold 1% to 1.5% of the sample, which has around 290,000 distinct CDR3 sequences, under 65% seen once. V was clipped by 4 bases and J by 3 bases, with 9 bases between them. Germline loops: CDR1 SGHRS, CDR2 YFSETQ. The CDR3 covers 13 residues.

This sequence joins TRBV5-1 and TRBJ2-3, with D possibly being TRBD1 (5 bases). The receptor's source is a human donor with aplastic anemia. The sequenced sample was sorted CD4+, CD8+, or CD8+CD57+ T cells (not recorded which) from PBMCs. CDR3 loop: CASSQQVTDTQYF. The CDR3 DNA reads TGCGCCAGCAGCCAACAGGTGACAGATACGCAGTATTTT.